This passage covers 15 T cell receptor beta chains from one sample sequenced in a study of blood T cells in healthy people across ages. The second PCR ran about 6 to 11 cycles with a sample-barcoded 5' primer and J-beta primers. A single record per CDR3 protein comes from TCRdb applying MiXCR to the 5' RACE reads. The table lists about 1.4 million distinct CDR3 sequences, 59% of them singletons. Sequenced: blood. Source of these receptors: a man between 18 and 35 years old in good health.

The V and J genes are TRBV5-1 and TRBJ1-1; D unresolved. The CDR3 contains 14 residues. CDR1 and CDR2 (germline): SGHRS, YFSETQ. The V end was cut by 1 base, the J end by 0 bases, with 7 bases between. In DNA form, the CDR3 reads TGCGCCAGCAGCTTGTATACGTTGAACACTGAAGCTTTCTTT. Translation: CASSLYTLNTEAFF.

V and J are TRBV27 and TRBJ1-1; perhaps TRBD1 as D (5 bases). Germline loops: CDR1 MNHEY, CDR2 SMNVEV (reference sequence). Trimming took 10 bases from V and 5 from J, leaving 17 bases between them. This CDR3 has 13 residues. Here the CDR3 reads CATQLGVRTEAFF. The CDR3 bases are TGTGCCACTCAGTTGGGGGTAAGGACTGAAGCTTTCTTT.

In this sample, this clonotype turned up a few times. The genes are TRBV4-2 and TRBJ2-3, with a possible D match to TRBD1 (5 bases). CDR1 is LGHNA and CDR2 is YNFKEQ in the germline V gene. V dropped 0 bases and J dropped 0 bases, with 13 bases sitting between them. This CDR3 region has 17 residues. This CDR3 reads CASSQDQGSPSTDTQYF. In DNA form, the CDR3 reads TGTGCCAGCAGCCAAGATCAGGGCAGTCCTAGCACAGATACGCAGTATTTT.

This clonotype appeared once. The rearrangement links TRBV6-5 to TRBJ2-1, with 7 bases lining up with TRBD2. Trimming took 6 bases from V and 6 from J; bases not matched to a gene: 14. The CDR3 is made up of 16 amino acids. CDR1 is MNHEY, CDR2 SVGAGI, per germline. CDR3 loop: CASSRGGGGDLNEQFF. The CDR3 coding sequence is TGTGCCAGCAGCCGGGGCGGTGGGGGGGATCTCAATGAGCAGTTCTTC.

This CDR3 is CASSLQMGTGGTPSSGANVLTF. The DNA of the CDR3 is TGTGCCAGCAGCTTACAAATGGGGACAGGGGGTACTCCATCCTCTGGGGCCAACGTCCTGACTTTC. The V and J genes are TRBV11-1 and TRBJ2-6, with 11 bases that match TRBD1. The V and J ends lost 2 bases and 0 bases, in that order; junction bases with no gene match: 15. The germline V gene has CDR1 SGHAT and CDR2 FQDESV (reference sequence). The CDR3 consists of 22 residues.

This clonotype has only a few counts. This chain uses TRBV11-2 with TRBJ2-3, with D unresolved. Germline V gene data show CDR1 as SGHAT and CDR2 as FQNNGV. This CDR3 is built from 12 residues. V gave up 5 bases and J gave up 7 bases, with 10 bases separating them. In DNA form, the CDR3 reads TGTGCCAGCAGCCCTGGCCTCCATACGCAGTATTTT. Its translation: CASSPGLHTQYF.

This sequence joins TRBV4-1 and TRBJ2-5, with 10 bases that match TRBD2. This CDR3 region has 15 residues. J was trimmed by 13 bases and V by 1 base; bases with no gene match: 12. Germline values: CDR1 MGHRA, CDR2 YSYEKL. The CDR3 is CASSQGGTSVNERYF. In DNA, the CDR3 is TGCGCCAGCAGCCAAGGTGGGACTAGCGTAAATGAGCGGTACTTC.

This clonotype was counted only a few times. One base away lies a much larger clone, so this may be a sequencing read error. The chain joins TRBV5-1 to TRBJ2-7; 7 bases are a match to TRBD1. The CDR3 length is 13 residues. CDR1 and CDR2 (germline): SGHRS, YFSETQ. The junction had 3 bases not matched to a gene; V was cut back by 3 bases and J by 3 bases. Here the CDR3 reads CASSSGQYYEQYF. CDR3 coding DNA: TGCGCCAGCAGCTCGGGACAGTACTACGAGCAGTACTTC.

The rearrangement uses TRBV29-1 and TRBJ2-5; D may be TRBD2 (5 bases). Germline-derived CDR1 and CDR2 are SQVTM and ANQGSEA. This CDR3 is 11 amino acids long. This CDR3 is CTVLVRETQYF. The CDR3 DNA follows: TGCACCGTACTAGTACGGGAGACCCAGTACTTC.

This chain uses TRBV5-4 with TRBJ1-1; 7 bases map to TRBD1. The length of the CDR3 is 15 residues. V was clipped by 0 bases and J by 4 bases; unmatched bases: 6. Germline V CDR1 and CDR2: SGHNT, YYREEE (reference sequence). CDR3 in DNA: TGTGCCAGCAGCTTGGTCGAACAGGGGCTCACTGAAGCTTTCTTT. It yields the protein CASSLVEQGLTEAFF.

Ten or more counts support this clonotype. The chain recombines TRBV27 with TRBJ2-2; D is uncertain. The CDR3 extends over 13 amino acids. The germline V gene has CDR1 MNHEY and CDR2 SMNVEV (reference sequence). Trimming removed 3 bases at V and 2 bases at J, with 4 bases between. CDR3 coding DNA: TGTGCCAGCAGTTTGACAAACACCGGGGAGCTGTTTTTT. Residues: CASSLTNTGELFF.

The CDR3 nucleotides read TGCAGCGTTGCACCGACACTAGCCAAAAACATTCAGTACTTC. It codes for CSVAPTLAKNIQYF. The chain links TRBV29-1 to TRBJ2-4; the D is unclear. Trimming took off 4 bases at V and 0 bases at J, with 10 bases between the two ends. The germline V gene encodes CDR1 SQVTM and CDR2 ANQGSEA. The CDR3 is 14 amino acids.

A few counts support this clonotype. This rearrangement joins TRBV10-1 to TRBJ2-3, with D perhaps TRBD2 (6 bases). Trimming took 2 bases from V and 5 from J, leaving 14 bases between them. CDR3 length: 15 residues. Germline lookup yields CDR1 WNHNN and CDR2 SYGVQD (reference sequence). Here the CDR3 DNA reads TGCGCCAGCAGTGAGCCAGGGACCGGGGGAGATACGCAGTATTTT. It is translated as CASSEPGTGGDTQYF.

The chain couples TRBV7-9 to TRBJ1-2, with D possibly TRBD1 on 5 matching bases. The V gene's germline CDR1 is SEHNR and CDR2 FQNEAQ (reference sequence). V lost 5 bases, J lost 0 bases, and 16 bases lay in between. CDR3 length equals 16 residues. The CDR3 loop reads CASSDASGRTNYGYTF. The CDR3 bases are TGTGCCAGCAGCGACGCGTCAGGGAGAACTAACTATGGCTACACCTTC.

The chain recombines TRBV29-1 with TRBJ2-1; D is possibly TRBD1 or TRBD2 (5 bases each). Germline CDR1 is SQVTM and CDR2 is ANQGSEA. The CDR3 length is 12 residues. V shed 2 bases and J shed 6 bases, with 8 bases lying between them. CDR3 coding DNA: TGCAGCGTTGAAACCGGGACCAATGAGCAGTTCTTC. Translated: CSVETGTNEQFF.